This T cell receptor (beta chain) derives from a study of PD-1 blockade in classical Hodgkin lymphoma. Study-level findings and limits: Later analyses included only patients treated at least 1 year post-ASCT. Newly diagnosed patients reportedly had lower baseline TCR diversity than healthy donors. Baseline diversity resembling that of newly diagnosed patients was seen in complete responders.

On this clone: No antigen is known for it.

TCRdb keeps only in-frame clones here, not all; method: immunoSEQ multiplex PCR. Of roughly 50,000 clones listed, roughly 90% are singletons. Germline V gene data show CDR1 as SGHKS and CDR2 as YYEKEE (reference sequence). V dropped 3 bases and J dropped 6; count of bases not matched to a gene: 8. The CDR3 has 15 residues. Time point of the sample: cycle 4 day 1 (C4D1), after about 6 weeks of nivolumab. In every patient, relapse followed autologous stem cell transplantation, while exposure to brentuximab vedotin differed. The J gene is TRBJ2-1, the V gene TRBV5-5, with 8 positions matching TRBD2. The sample here was peripheral blood mononuclear cells (PBMCs), taken before the fourth cycle of nivolumab. The receptor's source is a human donor with classical Hodgkin lymphoma. CDR3 in DNA: TGTGCCAGCAGCTCGGACTTTGGACTAGCCAATGAGCAGTTCTTC. Protein product: CASSSDFGLANEQFF.